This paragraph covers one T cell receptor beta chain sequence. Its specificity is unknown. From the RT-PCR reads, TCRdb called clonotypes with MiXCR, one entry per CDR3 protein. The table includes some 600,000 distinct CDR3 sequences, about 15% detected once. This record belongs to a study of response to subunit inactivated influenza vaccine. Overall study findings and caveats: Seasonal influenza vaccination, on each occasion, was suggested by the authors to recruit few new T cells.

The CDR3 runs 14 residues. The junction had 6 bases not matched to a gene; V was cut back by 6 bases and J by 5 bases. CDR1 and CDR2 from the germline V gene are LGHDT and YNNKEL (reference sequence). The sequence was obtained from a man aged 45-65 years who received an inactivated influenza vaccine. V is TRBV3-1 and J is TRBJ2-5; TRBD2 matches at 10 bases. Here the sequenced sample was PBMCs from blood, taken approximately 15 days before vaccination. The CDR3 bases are TGTGCCAGCAGGCAGCGGGAGGGCGGGGAGACCCAGTACTTC. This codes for CASRQREGGETQYF.